This T cell receptor (beta chain) was documented in a study of radiation and T cells in renal cell carcinoma. Study summary: Nephrectomy followed 15 Gy stereotactic body radiation by 4 weeks. Study-level findings and limits: In blood, top tumor clones expanded by 2 weeks, shrinking by 4. No pretreatment tumor biopsies were available for baseline clonotypes.

With respect to this clone: Its matching antigen is unknown.

Time point given: baseline pretreatment blood. Treatment described: 15 Gy SBRT to primary tumor, nephrectomy 4 weeks later. The patient's renal cell carcinoma had clear cell pathology. This CDR3 has 14 residues. The V gene lost 5 bases and the J gene lost 2 bases, with 10 bases spanning the gap. CDR1 and CDR2 from the germline V gene are LGHNT and FRNRAP. Sequencing was performed with immunoSEQ multiplex PCR; in TCRdb, only in-frame clones are kept and a portion is missing. The repertoire holds about 59,000 clones, with approximately 84% as singletons. The chain uses TRBV12-5 and TRBJ1-5; D gene unclear. The source material was blood, sampled from a patient whose treatment included radiotherapy and nephrectomy. The TCR sequence derives from a man between 60 and 75 years old with renal cell carcinoma. In DNA form, the CDR3 reads TGTGCTAGTGGTCGGGATGGGGGCAATCAGCCCCAGCATTTT. This translates into CASGRDGGNQPQHF.